Listed below are T cell receptor beta chains from one sample, sequenced in a study of blood T cell repertoires in COVID-19. Using immunoSEQ multiplex PCR, the repertoire was profiled, and TCRdb retains in-frame clones only, with some absent. The table lists about 230,000 clones, around four fifths of them singletons. The sequenced material came from peripheral blood. The receptors were gathered from a man aged 35-49 years with acute or convalescent COVID-19. The conserved cysteine and the conserved F or W are not part of the CDR3 here. Where a row states a size, it is once, few, many or the class of an expanded clone; other rows omit it.

cdr3_aa,v_call,j_call,clone_size
ASSLPGGPSRSEQY,TRBV7-2,TRBJ2-7,once
ASSFSGSTDTQY,TRBV5-1,TRBJ2-3,-
ASSEDQGSYGYT,TRBV2,TRBJ1-2,-
ASSLRGGGSNSPLH,TRBV7-3,TRBJ1-6,many
ASSAYTGGHFFNTGELF,TRBV5-6,TRBJ2-2,-
ASSYRQGARYEQY,TRBV6-6,TRBJ2-7,few
ASKSIDRVSNQPQH,TRBV19,TRBJ1-5,-
ASSSQSSGSNNEQF,TRBV28,TRBJ2-1,-
ASSPSIGRDVYEQY,TRBV18,TRBJ2-7,few
ASSGGTGPKETQY,TRBV19,TRBJ2-5,-
ASSFFSVRKNTEAF,TRBV28,TRBJ1-1,few
ASSALAARGEQY,TRBV10-1,TRBJ2-7,many
ASSISQGVNQPQH,TRBV19,TRBJ1-5,-
ASSFLVPGTGAYEQY,TRBV7-9,TRBJ2-7,once
ASSPRPTVSGNTIY,TRBV9,TRBJ1-3,-
ASSGANVYNEQF,TRBV7-9,TRBJ2-1,-
SVEVGAGTGVWYGYT,TRBV29-1,TRBJ1-2,-
ASSPWDRGEETQY,TRBV27,TRBJ2-5,-
ASTKTGSGSGANVLT,TRBV19,TRBJ2-6,once
ASSLRQGEEPQH,TRBV7-2,TRBJ1-5,-
ASSLNRGGNEQF,TRBV11-2,TRBJ2-1,-
ASSSKGLYGYT,TRBV5-4,TRBJ1-2,-
ASTQQGETQY,TRBV12-3/TRBV12-4,TRBJ2-5,-
ASSLALAADYEQY,TRBV5-5,TRBJ2-7,-
ASRLQGSNQPQH,TRBV6-5,TRBJ1-5,-
ASSYQSWAWGGNQPQH,TRBV6-2/TRBV6-3,TRBJ1-5,-
AVAGSLDEQF,TRBV27,TRBJ2-1,-
ASSSQNPNSPLH,TRBV6-5,TRBJ1-6,-
ASSGSGQGNEKLF,TRBV9,TRBJ1-4,-
ASSREGHGGTEAF,TRBV4-1,TRBJ1-1,-
ASAGGQGLMLF,TRBV12-3/TRBV12-4,TRBJ1-4,-
ASSRGGDEKLF,TRBV4-2,TRBJ1-4,-
ASSQGWASYGYT,TRBV3-1/TRBV3-2,TRBJ1-2,-
ASRARDRGNTEAF,TRBV5-4,TRBJ1-1,few
ASSYSLTGTSLHEQY,TRBV6-2/TRBV6-3,TRBJ2-7,-
ATQGTNSNQPQH,TRBV18,TRBJ1-5,-
ASSSWTSGRVEETQY,TRBV4-3,TRBJ2-5,-
ASSPGQGWEETQY,TRBV5-5,TRBJ2-5,-
ASSQVDRVPEGTQY,TRBV4-2,TRBJ2-5,-
ATSEGQGARETQY,TRBV24-1,TRBJ2-5,-
ASSTTSGRYEQY,TRBV3-1/TRBV3-2,TRBJ2-7,-
ASSRGSGNTIY,TRBV6-5,TRBJ1-3,-
ASSLRQVSEQY,TRBV11-2,TRBJ2-7,-
ASSQGRTGLETEAF,TRBV4-1,TRBJ1-1,-
ASSLGSTNYGYT,TRBV5-6,TRBJ1-2,-
ASKNRADSPLH,TRBV5-8,TRBJ1-6,-
AWSGIGQGGDQPQH,TRBV30,TRBJ1-5,few
ASGRQAHYGYT,TRBV6-5,TRBJ1-2,-
ASSTPTGRNQPQH,TRBV19,TRBJ1-5,-
ASSLEYGNRLFSGANVLT,TRBV5-4,TRBJ2-6,-
ASSPFYVTRYEQY,TRBV7-9,TRBJ2-7,-
ASSLAGLAYFTETQY,TRBV5-1,TRBJ2-5,-
ASSLRTGFNSPLH,TRBV6-2/TRBV6-3,TRBJ1-6,few
ASSQEEGRGLF,TRBV14,TRBJ2-2,-
ASSVTGLAGANVLT,TRBV2,TRBJ2-6,-
ASSPGTVEQF,TRBV11-1,TRBJ2-1,-
ASSLRQGEIHEQY,TRBV27,TRBJ2-7,-
ASSYAHSGTGESQH,TRBV6-6,TRBJ1-5,-
ASSAPREEGVSYNSPLH,TRBV2,TRBJ1-6,-
ASSLGRTDSGNTIY,TRBV5-1,TRBJ1-3,-